This TCR beta chain was retrieved from a study of shared clonotypes between healthy human individuals. As for this clone: Its antigen is currently unknown.

CD45RO-negative, CCR7-selected cells formed the naive CD8 fraction, which excluded terminally differentiated effector memory CD45RA+ cells. Whole-study results and caveats: Compared with clonotypes that all four donors shared, non-shared clonotypes had lower generation probabilities.

Sequencing used immunoSEQ multiplex PCR; TCRdb keeps in-frame clones, though not all of them. Of almost 700,000 clones listed, roughly 94% are singletons. The origin of this receptor is a man aged 25 to 40 in good health. Sequences were obtained from naive CD8+ T cells sorted from blood.

The CDR3 protein is CASSSGREQFF. The CDR3 coding sequence is TGTGCCAGCAGTTCGGGCCGCGAGCAGTTCTTC. The V gene is TRBV5-5, the J gene TRBJ2-1; D remains ambiguous. The CDR3 is made up of 11 amino acids. V was shortened by 5 bases and J by 10 bases, with 10 bases between the two germline ends. CDR1 is SGHKS, CDR2 YYEKEE, per germline (reference sequence).